A selection of T cell receptor beta chains follows, all from one sample in a study of identical twins. TCRdb independently ran MiXCR on the 5' RACE reads; one entry per CDR3 protein. Among about 660,000 distinct CDR3 sequences listed, 8.5% to 9.5% were seen once. This same sample was also taken into another study, of yellow fever vaccine responses in identical twins.

Source material: PBMCs. Receptors originate from a woman aged 18-30 years in good health. Each CDR3 is given with its conserved first and last residue. A D gene is named only where the DNA matches it firmly. Some rows mark clone size as missing; the rest say once, few, many or name a class of expanded clone.

v_gene	d_gene	j_gene	abundance	CDR3aa	CDR3nt
TRBV7-9	.	TRBJ2-7	many	CASSLAEQSNEQYF	TGTGCCAGCAGCTTAGCGGAACAGTCGAATGAGCAGTACTTC
TRBV7-2	.	TRBJ2-3	few	CASSLGGVPDTQYF	TGTGCCAGCAGCTTAGGGGGGGTCCCAGATACGCAGTATTTT
TRBV5-1	TRBD1	TRBJ1-2	many	CASSSGGNYGYTF	TGCGCCAGCAGCTCAGGGGGTAACTATGGCTACACCTTC
TRBV24-1	.	TRBJ1-5	many	CATSDPTGPSNQPQHF	TGTGCCACCAGTGATCCAACAGGCCCCAGCAATCAGCCCCAGCATTTT
TRBV4-3	.	TRBJ2-7	many	CASSQDLYTGRYEQYF	TGCGCCAGCAGCCAAGATCTTTATACAGGAAGGTACGAGCAGTACTTC
TRBV28	TRBD2	TRBJ2-1	few	CASSLGASGGDNEQFF	TGTGCCAGCAGTTTAGGAGCTAGCGGGGGGGACAATGAGCAGTTCTTC
TRBV14	.	TRBJ1-2	.	CASSLLMGNYGYTF	TGTGCCAGCAGCCTTTTAATGGGGAACTATGGCTACACCTTC
TRBV30	.	TRBJ2-7	few	CAWSAPLDEQYF	TGTGCCTGGAGTGCACCCCTGGACGAGCAGTACTTC
TRBV20-1	.	TRBJ2-7	.	CSAPEGRLTYEQYF	TGCAGTGCCCCTGAGGGGAGATTGACCTACGAGCAGTACTTC
TRBV11-2	TRBD2	TRBJ2-1	.	CASSLEGTSGSRSYNEQFF	TGTGCCAGCAGCTTAGAAGGAACTAGCGGGAGCAGAAGTTACAATGAGCAGTTCTTC
TRBV20-1	.	TRBJ2-7	few	CSVPSGGVSYEQYF	TGCAGTGTCCCCAGCGGAGGGGTCTCCTACGAGCAGTACTTC
TRBV10-3	.	TRBJ1-2	few	CAIRVDINYGYTF	TGTGCCATCAGGGTGGACATAAACTATGGCTACACCTTC
TRBV20-1	TRBD1	TRBJ2-4	few	CSARRDRGNIQYF	TGCAGTGCTAGACGGGACAGGGGAAACATTCAGTACTTC
TRBV5-8	TRBD1	TRBJ1-5	many	CASSLPGTAFQPQHF	TGTGCCAGCAGCTTGCCCGGGACAGCGTTCCAGCCCCAGCATTTT
TRBV15	TRBD2	TRBJ2-5	.	CATSPWGGGKIQETQYF	TGTGCCACCAGCCCCTGGGGCGGGGGGAAGATCCAAGAGACCCAGTACTTC
TRBV7-8	TRBD2	TRBJ2-1	many	CASVIGTSSYNEQFF	TGTGCCAGTGTCATCGGGACTAGCTCCTACAATGAGCAGTTCTTC
TRBV29-1	TRBD2	TRBJ2-5	.	CSVAAGTSGRRGQETQYF	TGCAGCGTCGCTGCCGGGACTAGCGGGAGGAGGGGCCAAGAGACCCAGTACTTC
TRBV20-1	TRBD2	TRBJ2-5	few	CSARVAGVGETQYF	TGCAGTGCTAGGGTAGCGGGAGTAGGGGAGACCCAGTACTTC
TRBV25-1	TRBD2	TRBJ2-3	.	CASSDPRGVRTDTQYF	TGTGCCAGCAGTGATCCTCGGGGGGTGCGCACAGATACGCAGTATTTT
TRBV12-3/TRBV12-4	.	TRBJ2-3	many	CASSLALTAGRSIGDTQYF	TGTGCCAGCAGTTTAGCGCTTACGGCGGGGAGGTCTATTGGAGATACGCAGTATTTT
TRBV11-2	TRBD1	TRBJ2-1	many	CASSLSPQGALGNEQFF	TGTGCCAGCAGCTTATCCCCTCAGGGGGCGTTGGGCAATGAGCAGTTCTTC
TRBV7-9	.	TRBJ2-5	.	CASSLGRVETQYF	TGTGCCAGCAGCTTAGGCAGGGTTGAGACCCAGTACTTC
TRBV4-3	.	TRBJ2-3	few	CASSQGSGPSTDTQYF	TGCGCCAGCAGCCAAGGCAGCGGACCTAGCACAGATACGCAGTATTTT
TRBV7-9	TRBD2	TRBJ2-7	many	CASSLLQPASGKYEQYF	TGTGCCAGCAGCTTACTGCAGCCAGCTAGCGGGAAATACGAGCAGTACTTC
TRBV2	.	TRBJ1-2	.	CASQDSIYGYTF	TGTGCCAGTCAGGACAGTATTTATGGCTACACCTTC
TRBV24-1	.	TRBJ2-3	few	CATSAADEVWTQYF	TGTGCCACCAGTGCCGCTGACGAGGTCTGGACGCAGTATTTT
TRBV20-1	.	TRBJ2-2	many	CSARDSWTGELFF	TGCAGTGCTAGAGATTCTTGGACCGGGGAGCTGTTTTTT
TRBV5-1	TRBD2	TRBJ2-5	many	CASSLEGTSGLQYF	TGCGCCAGCAGCTTGGAAGGGACTAGCGGCCTCCAGTACTTC